This section outlines one T cell receptor beta chain sequence together with its context. This receptor's antigen is unknown. No per-base quality is available; no much larger clone lies one base away. These data originate in a study of blood T cell repertoires in COVID-19 (TCRdb year 2020). Regarding the research as a whole: Samples covering the acute and convalescent phases of COVID-19 were provided by collaborators in the United States, Italy and Spain. A de-identified subject ID, COVID-19 status, age in years and sex were almost always included in the sample metadata. Subjects who had been exposed to COVID-19, were actively infected with it, or had recovered from it provided the deeply sampled blood TCRbeta repertoires that made up the dataset. The samples were drawn from two sources: the first 160 participants of the ongoing ImmuneRACE study, and about 1,300 subjects contributed by 6 global collaborators. Where available, HLA class I and class II types were obtained from metadata supplied by the sample provider rather than from assay-based typing. The prospective study material was composed of cDNA or gDNA derived from T cells, B-cell-depleted T cells, or PBMCs. A freely available public database, intended as a resource for researchers studying the immune response to SARS-CoV-2, is where the repertoires were released.

One collaborating source in Seattle enrolled patients during active infection and followed them longitudinally through the course of disease. Each collaborating institution followed its own protocols to collect whole blood in K2EDTA tubes. Collaborator samples were shipped for TCRbeta analysis as frozen whole blood, isolated PBMCs, or DNA extracted from either sample type. TCRbeta CDR3 regions were amplified from genomic DNA by means of the immunoSEQ Assay, a bias-controlled multiplex PCR. The paper's processing steps were these. The number of nucleated cells in each sample was estimated by amplification of reference gene primers within the assay. To quantify the absolute abundance of each unique TCRbeta CDR3 rearrangement, sequence reads were collapsed and filtered. For each sample, productive Simpson clonality was calculated as the square root of Simpson's diversity index across productive rearrangements. TCRdb carries this immuneACCESS record with in-frame sequences only. Its versions omit some clonotypes, under half of them owing to an unresolved V gene in the studies checked, with the rest unexplained. The V and J calls and clone size are taken from that table; D and trimming were inferred from the DNA. This sample lists 300,000 to 450,000 clones; about 90% were detected once. The ten largest make up around 3% of the sample.

CDR1 and CDR2 (DFQATT, SNEGSKA) derive from the germline V gene (reference sequence). From V the trimming removes 3 bases and from J it removes 2 bases, while the gene matches leave 5 bases of the junction unaccounted for. The CDR3 goes from the cysteine to the phenylalanine over 14 residues. Only CDR3 DNA remains: 42 bases, in frame from the first base. General study outcomes and caveats: How much clinical and demographic metadata was included differed by source and by participant, and the metadata was provided uncurated.

The sequence was obtained from a woman younger than 45 with COVID-19, enrolled during active disease. The rearrangement joined TRBV20-1 to TRBJ2-3; the junction holds 7 bases that match TRBD1. Material: peripheral blood. The DNA sequence is given as TGCAGTGCTAGTACGGGACAGTTCACAGATACGCAGTATTTT. Translated, this is CSASTGQFTDTQYF.